The 31 T cell receptor beta chains in this list originate from one sample, sequenced in a study of blood T cell repertoires in COVID-19. Assay: immunoSEQ multiplex PCR; the TCRdb copy retains only in-frame clones and omits some. In the table there are 220,000 or so clones, 70% to 90% of which are singletons. Sequenced sample: peripheral blood. These receptors were collected from a woman in her fifties or sixties with COVID-19, enrolled during active disease.

Remarks on this clone: At one boundary the junction diverges from the germline segment, which might be a read error. The V and J genes are TRBV6-5 and TRBJ2-1, with unresolved D. The germline CDR1 and CDR2 sequences are MNHEY and SVGAGI. The CDR3 is 12 residues long. The CDR3, as DNA: TGTGCCAGCAGGTACTCCTACAATGAGCAGTTCTTC. Translated, it gives CASRYSYNEQFF.

The V and J genes are TRBV10-1 and TRBJ2-1; the D gene is possibly TRBD1 (6 bases). Trimming took off 6 bases at V and 2 bases at J, with 11 bases between the two ends. The germline CDR1 and CDR2 sequences are WNHNN and SYGVQD (reference sequence). The CDR3 consists of 14 residues. The CDR3 loop reads CASSFRDTYNEQFF. The CDR3 DNA sequence: TGCGCCAGCAGCTTCCGGGACACCTACAATGAGCAGTTCTTC.

This rearrangement joins TRBV28 to TRBJ2-7; weak D call: TRBD1 (5 bases). The CDR3 runs to 18 residues. Germline V CDR1 and CDR2: MDHEN, SYDVKM. V gave up 7 bases and J gave up 1 base, with 26 bases separating them. This CDR3 is CASTRYSFGRAGSYEQYF. CDR3 coding DNA: TGTGCCAGCACGCGGTATTCTTTTGGCAGGGCAGGGTCCTACGAGCAGTACTTC.

The chain recombines TRBV4-3 with TRBJ2-1, with 11 bases identical to TRBD2. The CDR3 has 16 residues. V gave up 0 bases and J gave up 5 bases; unmatched junction bases: 3. Germline CDR1 and CDR2: LGHNA and YSLEER. CDR3 in amino acids: CASSQDALAGDNEQFF. Here the CDR3 DNA reads TGCGCCAGCAGCCAAGATGCACTAGCGGGGGACAATGAGCAGTTCTTC.

This chain connects TRBV6-2 or TRBV6-3 to TRBJ2-4; 7 nucleotides agree with TRBD1. The CDR3 contains 16 residues. Trimming removed 6 bases from V and 0 bases from J; junction bases left unmatched: 8. Germline V gene lookup returns CDR1 MNHEY and CDR2 SVGEGT. CDR3 sequence: CASSYLTGLAKNIQYF. The CDR3 DNA sequence: TGTGCCAGCAGCTATCTGACAGGGCTAGCCAAAAACATTCAGTACTTC.

The V and J genes are TRBV11-3 and TRBJ2-7; the match to TRBD1 covers 8 bases. Per germline, CDR1 SGHNT and CDR2 YENEEA. There are 15 residues in the CDR3. J was trimmed by 2 bases and V by 4 bases; bases with no gene match: 7. The CDR3 sequence: CASSSLGQGPYEQYF. CDR3 nucleotide sequence: TGTGCCAGCAGCTCACTCGGACAGGGCCCCTACGAGCAGTACTTC. Supplemented by reference TRBV11-3 and TRBJ2-7, the full variable domain reads EAGVVQSPRYKIIEKKQPVAFWCNPISGHNTLYWYLQNLGQGPELLIRYENEEAVDDSQLPKDRFSAERLKGVDSTLKIQPAELGDSAVYLCASSSLGQGPYEQYFGPGTRLTVT.

This chain connects TRBV19 to TRBJ1-2; D remains unclear. The CDR3 runs to 11 residues. V shed 2 bases and J shed 6 bases, with 4 bases lying between them. The germline V gene has CDR1 LNHDA and CDR2 SQIVND (reference sequence). CDR3 protein: CASSIFNGYTF. The CDR3 region has the DNA TGTGCCAGTAGTATATTTAATGGCTACACCTTC.

The CDR3 DNA sequence: TGTGCCAGCAGCAAGCTAGGACTTTACAGATCCTATGGCTACACCTTC. Protein sequence: CASSKLGLYRSYGYTF. The rearrangement uses TRBV21-1 and TRBJ1-2. TRBV21-1 is assigned pseudogene status. The CDR3 consists of 16 residues.

The rearrangement joins TRBV6-1 to TRBJ1-3; 7 nucleotides align to TRBD1. Germline values: CDR1 MNHNS, CDR2 SASEGT. J was trimmed by 4 bases and V by 1 base; bases with no gene match: 1. This CDR3 contains 14 residues. This CDR3 reads CASSEVTGGNTIYF. The DNA for the CDR3 is TGTGCCAGCAGTGAAGTGACAGGGGGAAACACCATATATTTT.

The chain links TRBV2 to TRBJ2-7; weak D call: TRBD1 (6 bases). The CDR3 consists of 15 residues. The V end was cut by 1 base, the J end by 0 bases, with 10 bases between. Germline lookup yields CDR1 SNHLY and CDR2 FYNNEI. The CDR3: CASSEGTEYSYEQYV. The CDR3 DNA reads TGTGCCAGCAGTGAAGGGACAGAGTACTCCTACGAGCAGTACGTC.

The J gene is TRBJ2-7, the V gene TRBV6-6, with D unresolved. The germline V gene has CDR1 MNHNY and CDR2 SVGAGI (reference sequence). The CDR3 is 14 residues long. V was pared by 3 bases and J by 4 bases, with 13 bases between. CDR3 amino acids: CASSYLGRHYEQYV. The CDR3 DNA reads as TGTGCCAGCAGTTATCTGGGCAGACATTACGAGCAGTACGTC.

This rearrangement joins TRBV7-2 to TRBJ2-1; 8 nucleotides agree with TRBD1. The V and J ends lost 4 bases and 15 bases, in that order; junction bases with no gene match: 5. The CDR3 has 11 residues. From germline, CDR1 is SGHTA and CDR2 FQGNSA. The CDR3 region has the DNA TGTGCCAGCAGCTCGGACAGGGTCTTGTTCTTC. Its translation is CASSSDRVLFF.

This chain joins TRBV7-6 and TRBJ2-2; 10 nucleotides match TRBD2. Trimming removed 5 bases from V and 6 bases from J; junction bases left unmatched: 6. In germline, CDR1 is SGHVS, CDR2 FNYEAQ. This CDR3 region has 15 residues. The CDR3 bases are TGTGCCAGCAGCCGTAGCGGGGGGTTTTCCGGGGAGCTGTTTTTT. Translation: CASSRSGGFSGELFF. Using reference TRBV7-6 and TRBJ2-2 for the parts outside the CDR3, the full variable domain is GAGVSQSPRYKVTKRGQDVALRCDPISGHVSLYWYRQALGQGPEFLTYFNYEAQQDKSGLPNDRFSAERPEGSISTLTIQRTEQRDSAMYRCASSRSGGFSGELFFGEGSRLTVL.

V usage is TRBV18 and J usage is TRBJ2-2; the D gene is possibly TRBD1 (5 bases). The germline CDR1 and CDR2 sequences are KGHSH and LQKENI. The CDR3 covers 16 residues. Trimming removed 2 bases from V and 5 bases from J, with 15 bases in between. The CDR3 region is CASSPGQGRLTGELFF. The CDR3, as DNA: TGTGCCAGCTCACCAGGCCAGGGAAGGTTAACCGGGGAGCTGTTTTTT. The whole variable domain, remainder taken from reference TRBV18 and TRBJ2-2, is NAGVMQNPRHLVRRRGQEARLRCSPMKGHSHVYWYRQLPEEGLKFMVYLQKENIIDESGMPKERFSAEFPKEGPSILRIQQVVRGDSAAYFCASSPGQGRLTGELFFGEGSRLTVL.

The chain has TRBV11-1 and TRBJ1-1; 10 bases fit TRBD1. The CDR3 runs 16 residues. V dropped 5 bases and J dropped 5; count of bases not matched to a gene: 11. The germline CDR1 and CDR2 sequences are SGHAT and FQDESV (reference sequence). The CDR3 protein is CASSPGQGRGGTEAFF. DNA for the CDR3: TGTGCCAGCAGCCCGGGACAGGGGAGGGGTGGGACTGAAGCTTTCTTT.

The genes are TRBV7-2 and TRBJ2-1, with a possible D match to TRBD2 (7 bases). Germline loops: CDR1 SGHTA, CDR2 FQGNSA. This CDR3 is built from 15 residues. V was trimmed by 8 bases and J by 5 bases, leaving 19 bases between them. This CDR3 reads CASSPRGAGDNEQFF. The CDR3 coding sequence is TGTGCCAGCTCCCCCCGGGGGGCGGGGGACAATGAGCAGTTCTTC.

The J gene is TRBJ2-5, the V gene TRBV28, with 7 positions matching TRBD1. V was clipped by 3 bases and J by 1 base; unmatched bases: 5. The germline gives CDR1 MDHEN, CDR2 SYDVKM. CDR3 length equals 15 residues. In nucleotides, the CDR3 is TGTGCCAGCAGTTTTAGGGGGACAGCCCAAGAGACCCAGTACTTC. As protein: CASSFRGTAQETQYF.

The rearrangement links TRBV6-5 to TRBJ1-3; 7 bases agree with TRBD1. In germline, CDR1 is MNHEY, CDR2 SVGAGI. The CDR3 totals 15 residues. V gave up 6 bases and J gave up 9 bases; unmatched junction bases: 14. The CDR3 spells CASRGRGGVRGTIYF. CDR3 bases: TGTGCCAGCAGGGGGAGAGGGGGCGTGAGGGGCACCATATATTTT.

Only one count was recorded for this clone. V and J are TRBV5-1 and TRBJ2-5; D possibly corresponds to TRBD2 (6 bases). Trimming removed 4 bases at V and 2 bases at J, with 15 bases between. There are 15 residues in the CDR3. Germline V gene sequence: CDR1 SGHRS, CDR2 YFSETQ. The CDR3 is CASSPGLLKQETQYF. The CDR3 nucleotides read TGCGCCAGCAGCCCGGGACTCTTAAAGCAAGAGACCCAGTACTTC.

V and J are TRBV12-5 and TRBJ2-1; D unresolved. Trimming took off 5 bases at V and 6 bases at J, with 11 bases between the two ends. The CDR3 length is 13 residues. Germline V gives CDR1 LGHNT, CDR2 FRNRAP. The CDR3 bases are TGTGCTAGTGGTCCCCTTTATAGCAATGAGCAGTTCTTC. Its protein is CASGPLYSNEQFF.

This clone was recorded at least ten times. V and J are TRBV25-1 and TRBJ1-4; D gene uncertain. CDR1 is MGHDK and CDR2 is SYGVNS in the germline V gene. Trimming took off 7 bases at V and 4 bases at J, with 19 bases between the two ends. The CDR3 is 16 amino acids. The CDR3 region has the DNA TGTGCCAGCATTCCTGCCCTAGGTGATTATAATGAAAAACTGTTTTTT. Translating it yields CASIPALGDYNEKLFF. Full variable domain (missing parts from reference TRBV25-1 and TRBJ1-4): EADIYQTPRYLVIGTGKKITLECSQTMGHDKMYWYQQDPGMELHLIHYSYGVNSTEKGDLSSESTVSRIRTEHFPLTLESARPSHTSQYLCASIPALGDYNEKLFFGSGTQLSVL.

This sequence joins TRBV9 and TRBJ1-2, with D possibly matching TRBD1 (6 bases). The CDR3 spans 14 residues. Looked up from germline, CDR1 is SGDLS and CDR2 is YYNGEE. V gave up 4 bases and J gave up 4 bases, with 14 bases separating them. CDR3 sequence (DNA): TGTGCCAGCAGCCCTAGGGGGTCGGGCTATGGCTACACCTTC. This sequence encodes CASSPRGSGYGYTF.

This chain's CDR3 is CASSLGGQTSTDTQYF. In DNA, the CDR3 is TGCGCCAGCAGCTTGGGAGGACAGACTAGCACAGATACGCAGTATTTT. The chain recombines TRBV5-1 with TRBJ2-3; D might be TRBD1 (6 bases). The CDR3 is made up of 16 amino acids. Trimming removed 0 bases at V and 0 bases at J, with 11 bases between. Germline V gene data show CDR1 as SGHRS and CDR2 as YFSETQ.

CDR3 loop: CASGTGQGVGQPQHF. CDR3 sequence (DNA): TGTGCCAGTGGGACGGGACAGGGGGTCGGTCAGCCCCAGCATTTT. This chain uses TRBV19 with TRBJ1-5; the match to TRBD1 covers 11 bases. V was pared by 8 bases and J by 6 bases, with 9 bases of the junction left unmatched. Germline-derived CDR1 and CDR2 are LNHDA and SQIVND (reference sequence). The CDR3 covers 15 residues.

This chain links TRBV4-1 with TRBJ2-1, with D perhaps TRBD2 (6 bases). In germline, CDR1 is MGHRA, CDR2 YSYEKL. The germline V and J ends were trimmed by 2 bases and 7 bases, with 6 bases remaining between them. The CDR3 totals 12 residues. This chain's CDR3 is CASSQRGNEQFF. CDR3 in DNA: TGCGCCAGCAGCCAACGGGGGAATGAGCAGTTCTTC.

The chain has TRBV6-5 and TRBJ1-1; 7 nucleotides align to TRBD1. There are 14 residues in the CDR3. Germline lookup yields CDR1 MNHEY and CDR2 SVGAGI. Losses at the gene ends were 2 bases for V and 6 bases for J; bases not matched to a gene: 6. CDR3: CASSYDRVGPEAFF. DNA for the CDR3: TGTGCCAGCAGTTACGACAGGGTGGGTCCTGAAGCTTTCTTT.

The V and J genes are TRBV2 and TRBJ1-5; 9 bases fit TRBD1. The length of the CDR3 is 15 residues. V lost 4 bases to trimming and J lost 0 bases; unmatched junction nucleotides: 1. Germline V gene lookup returns CDR1 SNHLY and CDR2 FYNNEI. The CDR3 protein is CASSGDRDSNQPQHF. Here the CDR3 DNA reads TGTGCCAGCAGTGGGGACAGGGATAGCAATCAGCCCCAGCATTTT.

This sequence joins TRBV5-1 and TRBJ2-1; TRBD1 matches at 12 bases. Germline V gene lookup returns CDR1 SGHRS and CDR2 YFSETQ. This CDR3 is 15 amino acids long. With V trimmed by 3 bases and J by 8 bases, 6 bases remained unmatched. CDR3 sequence: CASSWRDRGLDEQFF. In DNA form, the CDR3 reads TGCGCCAGCAGCTGGCGGGACAGGGGGCTCGATGAGCAGTTCTTC. Filled out from reference TRBV5-1 and TRBJ2-1, the complete variable domain reads KAGVTQTPRYLIKTRGQQVTLSCSPISGHRSVSWYQQTPGQGLQFLFEYFSETQRNKGNFPGRFSGRQFSNSRSEMNVSTLELGDSALYLCASSWRDRGLDEQFFGPGTRLTVL.

CDR3 sequence (DNA): TGTGCCTGGAGTGGGGACTCTACTAATGAAAAACTGTTTTTT. Translating it yields CAWSGDSTNEKLFF. The chain combines TRBV30 with TRBJ1-4; perhaps TRBD1 as D (5 bases). The germline V and J ends were trimmed by 1 base and 2 bases, with 8 bases remaining between them. In germline, CDR1 is GTSNPN, CDR2 SVGIG (reference sequence). CDR3 length: 14 amino acids.

V is TRBV7-8 and J is TRBJ2-7, with TRBD1 matching over 7 bases. This CDR3 is built from 14 residues. Germline CDR1 SGHVS, CDR2 FQNEAQ. V lost 5 bases and J lost 3; bases outside the gene matches: 7. CDR3 sequence (DNA): TGTGCCAGCAGCCTCACAGGGGTTCACTACGAGCAGTACTTC. Amino acids: CASSLTGVHYEQYF. Supplemented by reference TRBV7-8 and TRBJ2-7, the full variable domain reads GAGVSQSPRYKVAKRGQDVALRCDPISGHVSLFWYQQALGQGPEFLTYFQNEAQLDKSGLPSDRFFAERPEGSVSTLKIQRTQQEDSAVYLCASSLTGVHYEQYFGPGTRLTVT.

This clone was recorded only once. The rearrangement uses TRBV5-4 and TRBJ2-3; tentative D call: TRBD1 (5 bases). Germline CDR1 is SGHNT and CDR2 is YYREEE (reference sequence). Trimming cost V 4 bases and J 6 bases, with 15 bases left between them. The CDR3 spans 14 residues. CDR3 DNA sequence: TGTGCCAGCAGCCCGAAGGACATTGTGGATACGCAGTATTTT. Translation: CASSPKDIVDTQYF.